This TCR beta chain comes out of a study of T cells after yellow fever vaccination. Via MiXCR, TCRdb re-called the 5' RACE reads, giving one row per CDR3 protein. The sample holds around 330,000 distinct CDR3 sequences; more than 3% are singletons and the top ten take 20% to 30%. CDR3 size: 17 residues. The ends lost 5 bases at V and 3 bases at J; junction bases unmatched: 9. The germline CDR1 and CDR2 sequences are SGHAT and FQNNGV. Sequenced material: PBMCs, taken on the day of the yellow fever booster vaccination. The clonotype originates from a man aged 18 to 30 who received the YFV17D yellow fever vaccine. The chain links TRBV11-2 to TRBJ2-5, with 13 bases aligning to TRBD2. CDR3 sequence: CASSARTSGGKKETQYF. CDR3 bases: TGTGCCAGCAGCGCCCGGACTAGCGGGGGAAAAAAAGAGACCCAGTACTTC.